This entry concerns a single T cell receptor beta chain. The assay was immunoSEQ multiplex PCR, and TCRdb's table has in-frame clones only and misses some. There are 200,000 to 300,000 clones in the sample; around 89% occur only once, and approximately 2.5% lies in the top ten. The sample comes from a study of blood T cell repertoires in COVID-19. CDR3 length: 16 amino acids. Germline lookup yields CDR1 SEHNR and CDR2 FQNEAQ (reference sequence). The V end lost 5 bases, the J end lost 0 bases, and 17 bases lay between the germline ends. The chain carries TRBV7-9 and TRBJ2-7, with D perhaps matching TRBD1 (6 bases). Sequencing used PBMCs or T cells enriched from blood (not recorded which). The TCR originated in a woman between 35 and 50 years old with acute COVID-19. Here the CDR3 DNA reads TGTGCCAGCAGCCCGCCCCCGGGACAAAGCTCCTACGAGCAGTACTTC. Protein product: CASSPPPGQSSYEQYF.